One sample yielded the 15 T cell receptor beta chains listed below, sequenced in a study of OX40 agonist ivuxolimab in advanced cancers. The protocol was immunoSEQ multiplex PCR, while the TCRdb copy is restricted to in-frame clones and leaves out a portion. The sample yields more than 45,000 clones, 84% seen once. The sequences come from CD4+ or CD8+ T cells sorted from blood, collected in a trial of the OX40 agonist ivuxolimab. Source of these receptors: an adult with an advanced solid tumor such as melanoma, head and neck, liver or kidney cancer.

The chain uses TRBV27 and TRBJ2-3; D remains unclear. CDR1 is MNHEY and CDR2 is SMNVEV in the germline V gene (reference sequence). V was cut by 5 bases and J by 2 bases, with 20 bases left in between. The CDR3 sequence is 17 residues long. CDR3 nucleotide sequence: TGTGCCAGCAGTCCCCTGGGTGGTTCAGGCTTCACAGATACGCAGTATTTT. Translating gives CASSPLGGSGFTDTQYF.

The chain uses TRBV7-6 and TRBJ2-7; possible D gene TRBD1, 6 bases. Trimming shortened V by 4 bases and J by 4 bases, and 11 bases separated the two germline ends. The germline CDR1 and CDR2 sequences are SGHVS and FNYEAQ. The CDR3 consists of 13 residues. CDR3 protein: CASSSPGAYEQYF. DNA for the CDR3: TGTGCCAGCAGCTCGCCAGGGGCTTACGAGCAGTACTTC.

J is TRBJ2-7 and V is TRBV4-2; 8 positions agree with TRBD2. V gave up 1 base and J gave up 0 bases; unmatched junction bases: 8. Germline-derived CDR1 and CDR2 are LGHNA and YNFKEQ. The CDR3 is 17 residues long. Written as DNA, the CDR3 is TGTGCCAGCAGCCAAGCCGGGGGGGGTGTGGGCTCCTACGAGCAGTACTTC. Encoded protein: CASSQAGGGVGSYEQYF.

The chain is built from TRBV5-6 and TRBJ2-7, with 8 positions matching TRBD1. Losses at the gene ends were 4 bases for V and 4 bases for J; bases not matched to a gene: 7. CDR1 is SGHDT and CDR2 is YYEEEE in the germline V gene. CDR3 size: 14 residues. The CDR3 region has the DNA TGTGCCAGCAGCGTTGGACAGGGTGGTTACGAGCAGTACTTC. It yields the protein CASSVGQGGYEQYF. The full variable domain, completed using reference TRBV5-6 and TRBJ2-7, is DAGVTQSPTHLIKTRGQQVTLRCSPKSGHDTVSWYQQALGQGPQFIFQYYEEEERQRGNFPDRFSGHQFPNYSSELNVNALLLGDSALYLCASSVGQGGYEQYFGPGTRLTVT.

This clone was counted only a few times. V gene TRBV6-5 combines with J gene TRBJ2-3; 7 bases line up with TRBD1. After removal of 5 bases from V and 4 bases from J, the junction contained 6 bases not matched to a gene. The CDR3 sequence is 14 residues long. Germline lookup yields CDR1 MNHEY and CDR2 SVGAGI. The CDR3 protein is CASSGGQVADTQYF. For the CDR3, the DNA is TGTGCCAGCAGTGGAGGACAGGTTGCAGATACGCAGTATTTT.

CDR3 nucleotide sequence: TGTGCCAGCAATCTTCAGGGGGCCGCATCCTACGAGCAGTACTTC. This codes for CASNLQGAASYEQYF. V and J are TRBV2 and TRBJ2-7; 8 bases map to TRBD1. Trimming cost V 7 bases and J 1 base; bases outside gene matches: 9. This CDR3 comprises 15 residues. The germline gives CDR1 SNHLY, CDR2 FYNNEI.

This clone came up once. J is TRBJ2-1 and V is TRBV5-4; 8 nucleotides line up with TRBD2. The junction had 12 bases not matched to a gene; V was cut back by 7 bases and J by 6 bases. The CDR3 sequence is 15 residues long. Germline lookup yields CDR1 SGHNT and CDR2 YYREEE (reference sequence). The CDR3 bases are TGTGCCAGCGGCGGGGTTGGGAGCGGGGGCAATGAGCAGTTCTTC. Residues: CASGGVGSGGNEQFF.

V is TRBV5-6 and J is TRBJ2-5; 9 bases are shared with TRBD1. J was trimmed by 3 bases and V by 4 bases; bases with no gene match: 13. Looked up from germline, CDR1 is SGHDT and CDR2 is YYEEEE. CDR3 length: 17 amino acids. CDR3 protein: CASSPIGTGTGEETQYF. CDR3 nucleotide sequence: TGTGCCAGCAGCCCAATCGGGACAGGGACGGGCGAAGAGACCCAGTACTTC.

The CDR3 DNA reads TGTGCCAGCAGCGCCCGGGACAGGGTCAGGAGTAACTATGGCTACACCTTC. It translates to CASSARDRVRSNYGYTF. The chain employs TRBV5-4 and TRBJ1-2, with 9 bases matching TRBD1. The CDR3 contains 17 residues. After removal of 4 bases from V and 1 base from J, the junction contained 11 bases not matched to a gene. Germline CDR1 reads SGHNT; CDR2 reads YYREEE (reference sequence).

V gene TRBV27 combines with J gene TRBJ1-1; perhaps TRBD1 as D (6 bases). The CDR3 runs to 13 residues. V was trimmed by 6 bases and J by 3 bases, leaving 11 bases between them. Germline loops: CDR1 MNHEY, CDR2 SMNVEV (reference sequence). CDR3 in amino acids: CASSVDRDTEAFF. The CDR3 coding sequence is TGTGCCAGCAGCGTGGACAGAGACACTGAAGCTTTCTTT.

J is TRBJ1-4 and V is TRBV19; possibly TRBD1 for D (6 bases). The CDR3 totals 16 residues. Looked up from germline, CDR1 is LNHDA and CDR2 is SQIVND (reference sequence). The germline V and J ends were trimmed by 9 bases and 0 bases, with 17 bases remaining between them. DNA for the CDR3: TGTGCCAGGACGTCGGGCAGGGGTACAACTAATGAAAAACTGTTTTTT. Protein: CARTSGRGTTNEKLFF.

The CDR3 DNA sequence: TGTGCCAGCAGACGCAACAGGGGATGGCAGACCCAGTACTTC. It codes for CASRRNRGWQTQYF. The rearrangement uses TRBV28 and TRBJ2-5, with 7 bases identical to TRBD1. J gave up 6 bases and V 6 bases, and 10 bases lay outside the gene matches. CDR3 length: 14 residues. Germline-derived CDR1 and CDR2 are MDHEN and SYDVKM.

This clone was seen a single time. The DNA for the CDR3 is TGTGCCAGCAGTACGGTTAATGAAAAACTGTTTTTT. Its protein product is CASSTVNEKLFF. The chain combines TRBV6-5 with TRBJ1-4, with D uncertain. The CDR3 contains 12 residues. Germline CDR1 and CDR2: MNHEY and SVGAGI. Trimming took 5 bases from V and 4 from J, leaving 5 bases between them.

This clone is termed medium-sized (0.01 to 0.1%). The chain recombines TRBV12-5 with TRBJ2-1; 7 bases are shared with TRBD2. The V and J ends lost 5 bases and 9 bases, in that order; junction bases with no gene match: 13. The CDR3 extends over 15 amino acids. CDR1 is LGHNT, CDR2 FRNRAP, per germline. In DNA form, the CDR3 reads TGTGCTAGTGGTGGCTTCTGGACTAGTTATGGTGAGCAGTTCTTC. Translation: CASGGFWTSYGEQFF.

The chain recombines TRBV7-2 with TRBJ2-3, with TRBD1 matching 10 bases. The CDR3 extends over 17 amino acids. Germline trimming cut 5 bases from V and 2 bases from J; bases unmatched to any gene: 10. Germline lookup yields CDR1 SGHTA and CDR2 FQGNSA. CDR3 in DNA: TGTGCCAGCAGCACACGCACCGGGACAGGGGACACAGATACGCAGTATTTT. Translation: CASSTRTGTGDTDTQYF. The variable domain in full, with the rest retrieved from reference TRBV7-2 and TRBJ2-3, is GAGVSQSPSNKVTEKGKDVELRCDPISGHTALYWYRQSLGQGLEFLIYFQGNSAPDKSGLPSDRFSAERTGGSVSTLTIQRTQQEDSAVYLCASSTRTGTGDTDTQYFGPGTRLTVL.